The clone carrying this TCR beta chain was detected once. Original processing methods: Amplifying reference gene primers gave estimates of nucleated cell counts. The data were produced by immunoSEQ multiplex PCR, yet TCRdb's version contains in-frame clones alone and is incomplete. V, J and clone size reflect that table, while D and trimming were determined from the DNA. Among around 500,000 clones listed, around 87% were seen once. The V segment lost 6 bases and the J segment 3 bases; nucleotides outside the gene matches: 9. This CDR3 is built from 15 residues. Germline lookup yields CDR1 MRHNA and CDR2 SNTAGT. This sample is drawn from a study of blood T cell repertoires in COVID-19. The recovered donors of Cohort 3 showed two negative PCRs, clearance, or symptom resolution.

The receptor's source is a woman in her thirties or forties who had recovered from COVID-19. V usage is TRBV6-4 and J usage is TRBJ1-1, with 8 bases fitting TRBD1. Sequencing used PBMCs or T cells enriched from blood (not recorded which). The CDR3 DNA follows: TGTGCCAGCAGAACCGGGACAGGCATCCACACTGAAGCTTTCTTT. Amino acid sequence: CASRTGTGIHTEAFF.